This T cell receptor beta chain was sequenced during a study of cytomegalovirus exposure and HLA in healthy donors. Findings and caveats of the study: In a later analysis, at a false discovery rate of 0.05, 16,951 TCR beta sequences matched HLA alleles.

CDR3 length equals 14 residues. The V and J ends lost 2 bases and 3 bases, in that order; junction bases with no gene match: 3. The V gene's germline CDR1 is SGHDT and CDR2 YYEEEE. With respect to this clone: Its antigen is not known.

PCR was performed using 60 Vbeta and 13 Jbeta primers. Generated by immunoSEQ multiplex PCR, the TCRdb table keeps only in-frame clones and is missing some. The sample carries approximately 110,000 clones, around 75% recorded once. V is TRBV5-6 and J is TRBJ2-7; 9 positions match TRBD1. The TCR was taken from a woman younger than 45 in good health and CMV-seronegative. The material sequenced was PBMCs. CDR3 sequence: CASSLGTGNYEQYF. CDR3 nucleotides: TGTGCCAGCAGCTTAGGGACAGGGAACTACGAGCAGTACTTC.